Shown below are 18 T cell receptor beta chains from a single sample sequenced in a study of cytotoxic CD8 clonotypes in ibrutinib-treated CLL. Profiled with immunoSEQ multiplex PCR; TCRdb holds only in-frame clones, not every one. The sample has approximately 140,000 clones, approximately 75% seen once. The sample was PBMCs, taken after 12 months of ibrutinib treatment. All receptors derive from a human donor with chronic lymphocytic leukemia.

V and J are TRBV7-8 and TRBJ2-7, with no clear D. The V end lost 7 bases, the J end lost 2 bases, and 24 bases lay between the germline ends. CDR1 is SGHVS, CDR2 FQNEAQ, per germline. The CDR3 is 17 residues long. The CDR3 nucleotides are TGTGCCAGCACCCCGCCGGCCAGAGCAACCCCCACCTACGAGCAGTACTTC. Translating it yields CASTPPARATPTYEQYF.

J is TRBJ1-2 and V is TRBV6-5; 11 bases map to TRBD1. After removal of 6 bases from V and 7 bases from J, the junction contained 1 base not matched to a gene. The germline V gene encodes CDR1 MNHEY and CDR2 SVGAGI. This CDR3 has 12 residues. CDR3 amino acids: CASRGQGGGYTF. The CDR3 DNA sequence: TGTGCCAGCAGGGGACAGGGGGGTGGCTACACCTTC.

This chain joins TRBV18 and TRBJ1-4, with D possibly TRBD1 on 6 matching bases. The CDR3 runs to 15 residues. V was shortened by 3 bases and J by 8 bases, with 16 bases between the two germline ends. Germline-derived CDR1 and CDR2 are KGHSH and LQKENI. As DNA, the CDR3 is TGTGCCAGCTCACCGTTTCTGCAGGGGAGGGAAAAACTGTTTTTT. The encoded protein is CASSPFLQGREKLFF.

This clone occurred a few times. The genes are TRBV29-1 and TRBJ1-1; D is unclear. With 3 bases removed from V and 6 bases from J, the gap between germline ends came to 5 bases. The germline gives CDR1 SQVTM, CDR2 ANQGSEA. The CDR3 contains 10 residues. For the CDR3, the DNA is TGCAGCGTTGAGATCGCTGAAGCTTTCTTT. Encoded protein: CSVEIAEAFF.

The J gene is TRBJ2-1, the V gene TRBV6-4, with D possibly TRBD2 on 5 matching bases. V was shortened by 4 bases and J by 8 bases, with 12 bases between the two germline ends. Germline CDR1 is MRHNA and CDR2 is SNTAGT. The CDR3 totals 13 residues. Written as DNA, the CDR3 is TGTGCCAGCAGTGGTCTCCACGGGGATGAGCAGTTCTTC. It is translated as CASSGLHGDEQFF.

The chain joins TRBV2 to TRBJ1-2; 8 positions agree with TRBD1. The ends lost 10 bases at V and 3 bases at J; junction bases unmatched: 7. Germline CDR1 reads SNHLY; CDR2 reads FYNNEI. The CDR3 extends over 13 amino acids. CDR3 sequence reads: CAIGGRGHYGYTF. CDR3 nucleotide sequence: TGTGCCATCGGGGGCAGGGGGCACTATGGCTACACCTTC.

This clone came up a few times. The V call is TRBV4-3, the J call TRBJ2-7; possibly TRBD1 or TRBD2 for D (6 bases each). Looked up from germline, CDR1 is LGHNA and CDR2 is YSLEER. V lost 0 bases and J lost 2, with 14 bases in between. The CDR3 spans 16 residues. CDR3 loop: CASSQEGGIGTYEQYF. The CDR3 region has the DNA TGCGCCAGCAGCCAAGAGGGGGGCATCGGGACCTACGAGCAGTACTTC.

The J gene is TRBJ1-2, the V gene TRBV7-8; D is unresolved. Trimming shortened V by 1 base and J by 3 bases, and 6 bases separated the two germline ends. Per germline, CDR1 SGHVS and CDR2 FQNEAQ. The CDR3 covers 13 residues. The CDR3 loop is CASSLVGDYGYTF. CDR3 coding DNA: TGTGCCAGCAGCTTAGTCGGAGACTATGGCTACACCTTC.

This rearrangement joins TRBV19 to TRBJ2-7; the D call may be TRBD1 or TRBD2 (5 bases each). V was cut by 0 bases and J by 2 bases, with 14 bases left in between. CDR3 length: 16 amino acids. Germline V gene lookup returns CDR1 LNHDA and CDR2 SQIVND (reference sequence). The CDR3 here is CASSIDNWDGTYEQYF. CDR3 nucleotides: TGTGCCAGTAGTATAGATAATTGGGACGGGACCTACGAGCAGTACTTC.

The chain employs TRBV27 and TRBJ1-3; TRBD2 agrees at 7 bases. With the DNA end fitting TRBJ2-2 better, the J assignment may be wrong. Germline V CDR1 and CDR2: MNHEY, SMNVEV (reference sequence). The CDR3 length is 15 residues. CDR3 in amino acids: CASTRRASGTGELFF. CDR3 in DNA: TGTGCCAGCACCCGACGGGCTAGCGGCACCGGGGAGCTGTTTTTT.

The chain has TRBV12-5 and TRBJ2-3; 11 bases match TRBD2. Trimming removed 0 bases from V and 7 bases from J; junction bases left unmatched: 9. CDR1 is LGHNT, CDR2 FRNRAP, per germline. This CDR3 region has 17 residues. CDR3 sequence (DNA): TGTGCTAGTGGTTTGGTCCCCTTAGCGGGAGGGCCGAATACGCAGTATTTT. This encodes CASGLVPLAGGPNTQYF.

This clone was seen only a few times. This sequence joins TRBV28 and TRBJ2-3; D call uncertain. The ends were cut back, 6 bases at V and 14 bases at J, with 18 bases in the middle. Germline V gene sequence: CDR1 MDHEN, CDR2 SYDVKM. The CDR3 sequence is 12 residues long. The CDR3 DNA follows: TGTGCCAGCAGCCAAACACCACCGAGTCGGTATTTT. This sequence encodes CASSQTPPSRYF.

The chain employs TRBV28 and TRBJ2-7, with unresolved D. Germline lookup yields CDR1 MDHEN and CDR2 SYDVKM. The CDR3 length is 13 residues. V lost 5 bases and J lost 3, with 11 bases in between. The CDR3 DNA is TGTGCCAGCAGTGATGGGTCTGACTACGAGCAGTACTTC. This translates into CASSDGSDYEQYF.

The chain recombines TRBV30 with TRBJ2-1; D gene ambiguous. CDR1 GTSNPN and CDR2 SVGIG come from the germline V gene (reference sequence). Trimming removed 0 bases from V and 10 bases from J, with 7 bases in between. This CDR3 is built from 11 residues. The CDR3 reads CAWSVGVEQFF. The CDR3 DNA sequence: TGTGCCTGGAGTGTAGGTGTAGAGCAGTTCTTC.

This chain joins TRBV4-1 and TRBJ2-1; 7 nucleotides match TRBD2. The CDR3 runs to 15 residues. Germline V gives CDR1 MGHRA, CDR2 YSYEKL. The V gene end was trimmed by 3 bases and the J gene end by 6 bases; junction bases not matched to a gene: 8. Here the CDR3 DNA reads TGCGCCAGCAGCCACGGGGGGATGGCAATCAATGAGCAGTTCTTC. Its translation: CASSHGGMAINEQFF.

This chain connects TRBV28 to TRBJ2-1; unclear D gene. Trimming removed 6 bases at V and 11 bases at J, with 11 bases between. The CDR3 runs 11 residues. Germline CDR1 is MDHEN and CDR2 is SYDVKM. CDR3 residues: CASSQLLQQFF. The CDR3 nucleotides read TGTGCCAGCAGCCAACTTCTCCAGCAGTTCTTC.

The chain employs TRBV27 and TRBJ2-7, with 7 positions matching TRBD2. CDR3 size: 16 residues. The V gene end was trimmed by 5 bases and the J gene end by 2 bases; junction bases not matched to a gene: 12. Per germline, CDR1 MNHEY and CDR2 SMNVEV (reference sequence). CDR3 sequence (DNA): TGTGCCAGCAGTCCTTTCTCGGGGGGAATACCCTACGAGCAGTACTTC. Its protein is CASSPFSGGIPYEQYF.

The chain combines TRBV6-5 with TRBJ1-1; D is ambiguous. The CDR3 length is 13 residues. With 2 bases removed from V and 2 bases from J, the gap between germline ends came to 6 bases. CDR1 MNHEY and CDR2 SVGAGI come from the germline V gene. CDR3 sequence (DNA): TGTGCCAGCAGTTACGACGTAAACACTGAAGCTTTCTTT. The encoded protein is CASSYDVNTEAFF.